This T cell receptor (beta chain) was documented in a study of T cells in localized non-small cell lung cancer. General observations from the study: Heterogeneity within the tumor remains possible, as just one region underwent sequencing. Increased T cell density in blood showed an association with longer overall survival. The study detected a median roughly 56 of the top 100 tumor clones in adjacent lung. Highest T cell clonality was seen in uninvolved adjacent lung, surpassing that measured in tumor.

This clone was picked up one time. Its antigen is not identified. The CDR3 has 17 amino acids. V lost 8 bases, J lost 1 base, and 21 bases lay in between. From germline, CDR1 is SNHLY and CDR2 FYNNEI. Generated by immunoSEQ multiplex PCR, the TCRdb table keeps only in-frame clones and is missing some. The table records tens of thousands of clones, 90% of them present only once. The V call is TRBV2, the J call TRBJ1-5; D is ambiguous. Specimen: peripheral blood, collected before any cancer treatment. This sequence was found in a woman between 35 and 70 years old with stage I lung adenocarcinoma. CDR3 coding DNA: TGTGCCAGCGCGCTGTTGAAGCCCGGCCAAAGCAATCAGCCCCAGCATTTT. Translation gives CASALLKPGQSNQPQHF.